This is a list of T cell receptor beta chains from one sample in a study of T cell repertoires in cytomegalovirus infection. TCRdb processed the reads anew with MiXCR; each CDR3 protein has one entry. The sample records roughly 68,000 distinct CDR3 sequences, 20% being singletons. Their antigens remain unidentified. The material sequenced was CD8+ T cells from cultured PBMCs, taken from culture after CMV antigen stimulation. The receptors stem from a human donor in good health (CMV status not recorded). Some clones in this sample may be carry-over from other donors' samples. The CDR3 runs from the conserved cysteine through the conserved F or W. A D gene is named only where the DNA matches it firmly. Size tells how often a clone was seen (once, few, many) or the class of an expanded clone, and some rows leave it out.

CDR3nt: TGTGCCAGCAGGTTCGACAGGGGTGGGTTTGGAGATACGCAGTATTTT
CDR3aa: CASRFDRGGFGDTQYF
j_gene: TRBJ2-3
v_gene: TRBV11-1
d_gene: TRBD1
abundance: .

CDR3nt: TGTGCCAGCAGTCCAGACAGGGAAGTTAGGGGAAGCACAGATACGCAGTATTTT
CDR3aa: CASSPDREVRGSTDTQYF
j_gene: TRBJ2-3
v_gene: TRBV6-1
d_gene: TRBD1
abundance: many

CDR3nt: TGTGCCAGCAGCTTCCGACACGAACCCACCTCTGGAAACACCATATATTTT
CDR3aa: CASSFRHEPTSGNTIYF
j_gene: TRBJ1-3
v_gene: TRBV7-8
d_gene: .
abundance: once

CDR3nt: TGTGCCAGCAGGCGCTTGCGCGGCTACACCTTC
CDR3aa: CASRRLRGYTF
j_gene: TRBJ1-2
v_gene: TRBV6-2/TRBV6-3
d_gene: .
abundance: .

CDR3nt: TGTGCCAGCAGCGACAGGGGTACGAACACTGAAGCTTTCTTT
CDR3aa: CASSDRGTNTEAFF
j_gene: TRBJ1-1
v_gene: TRBV7-9
d_gene: TRBD1
abundance: .

CDR3nt: TGTGCCAGCAGTCTAAGCGAAACAGGGGAGCTGTTTTTT
CDR3aa: CASSLSETGELFF
j_gene: TRBJ2-2
v_gene: TRBV6-4
d_gene: .
abundance: many

CDR3nt: TGCGCCAGCAGCCAAGATCTCCAGGGTTTGAACACTGAAGCTTTCTTT
CDR3aa: CASSQDLQGLNTEAFF
j_gene: TRBJ1-1
v_gene: TRBV4-1
d_gene: .
abundance: .

CDR3nt: TGCGCCAGCAGCCAAGCAGCTAACTATGGCTACACCTTC
CDR3aa: CASSQAANYGYTF
j_gene: TRBJ1-2
v_gene: TRBV4-1
d_gene: .
abundance: few

CDR3nt: TGTGCCAGCAGTCCAGGGACAGGATATAGCAATCAGCCCCAGCATTTT
CDR3aa: CASSPGTGYSNQPQHF
j_gene: TRBJ1-5
v_gene: TRBV27
d_gene: TRBD1
abundance: few

CDR3nt: TGTGCCAGCAGTTATGGACAGGGGGACCAGCCCCAGCATTTT
CDR3aa: CASSYGQGDQPQHF
j_gene: TRBJ1-5
v_gene: TRBV12-3/TRBV12-4
d_gene: TRBD1
abundance: few

CDR3nt: TGTGCCAGCAGGACCCCCCGGATGGGCCGCAATTCACCCCTCCACTTT
CDR3aa: CASRTPRMGRNSPLHF
j_gene: TRBJ1-6
v_gene: TRBV28
d_gene: .
abundance: .

CDR3nt: TGTGCCAGCAGATTCGACACATCCTATGGCTACACCTTC
CDR3aa: CASRFDTSYGYTF
j_gene: TRBJ1-2
v_gene: TRBV7-6
d_gene: .
abundance: .

CDR3nt: TGTGCCAGCACTGTGAGGGAGGGGATGAACACTGAAGCTTTCTTT
CDR3aa: CASTVREGMNTEAFF
j_gene: TRBJ1-1
v_gene: TRBV7-9
d_gene: .
abundance: many

CDR3nt: TGCGCCAGCAGCCAACCAACAGGGAACACTGAAGCTTTCTTT
CDR3aa: CASSQPTGNTEAFF
j_gene: TRBJ1-1
v_gene: TRBV4-1
d_gene: .
abundance: .

CDR3nt: TGTGCCAGCAGACCGGACCGGCTTGGGAACGAGCAGTACTTC
CDR3aa: CASRPDRLGNEQYF
j_gene: TRBJ2-7
v_gene: TRBV7-2
d_gene: .
abundance: .

CDR3nt: TGTGCCAGCAGCTTGGGAGGGGACGAGCAGTACTTC
CDR3aa: CASSLGGDEQYF
j_gene: TRBJ2-7
v_gene: TRBV7-3
d_gene: TRBD2
abundance: .

CDR3nt: TGTGCCAGCAGTTACTCGGTGTTGCGGTATGAAAAACTGTTTTTT
CDR3aa: CASSYSVLRYEKLFF
j_gene: TRBJ1-4
v_gene: TRBV6-5
d_gene: .
abundance: once

CDR3nt: TGTGCCAGCAGCCACGGGGGGGCAGATACGCAGTATTTT
CDR3aa: CASSHGGADTQYF
j_gene: TRBJ2-3
v_gene: TRBV7-2
d_gene: TRBD2
abundance: .

CDR3nt: TGTGCCAGCAGCTTAGAACGACAGGGGGCAATGGGTGAAAAACTGTTTTTT
CDR3aa: CASSLERQGAMGEKLFF
j_gene: TRBJ1-4
v_gene: TRBV7-6
d_gene: TRBD1
abundance: many

CDR3nt: TGCAGTGCTAGAGATTGGGCGCACGGGGGTATAGGGTCACCCCTCCACTTT
CDR3aa: CSARDWAHGGIGSPLHF
j_gene: TRBJ1-6
v_gene: TRBV20-1
d_gene: .
abundance: few

CDR3nt: TGTGCCAGCAGTTCTGGATTCGGGGGCACAGATACGCAGTATTTT
CDR3aa: CASSSGFGGTDTQYF
j_gene: TRBJ2-3
v_gene: TRBV6-5
d_gene: .
abundance: .

CDR3nt: TGTGCCAGCAGCCCGGGCTCCGGGGAGCTGTTTTTT
CDR3aa: CASSPGSGELFF
j_gene: TRBJ2-2
v_gene: TRBV3-1
d_gene: .
abundance: few

CDR3nt: TGTGCCAGCAGGCCCCTCTTAGAGGGAGGTACTGAAGCTTTCTTT
CDR3aa: CASRPLLEGGTEAFF
j_gene: TRBJ1-1
v_gene: TRBV28
d_gene: .
abundance: few

CDR3nt: TGTGCCAGCAGCTCGACAGGACCAGAGACCCAGTACTTC
CDR3aa: CASSSTGPETQYF
j_gene: TRBJ2-5
v_gene: TRBV12-3/TRBV12-4
d_gene: .
abundance: .

CDR3nt: TGTGCCAGCAGCCTCGGAAGGGGGCCCAATGAGCAGTTCTTC
CDR3aa: CASSLGRGPNEQFF
j_gene: TRBJ2-1
v_gene: TRBV7-9
d_gene: TRBD1
abundance: .

CDR3nt: TGCAGTGCTAGAGATCTTGGGGAGGCTACGGTGCGCAATGAGCAGTTCTTC
CDR3aa: CSARDLGEATVRNEQFF
j_gene: TRBJ2-1
v_gene: TRBV20-1
d_gene: .
abundance: .

CDR3nt: TGTGCCATCAGTGAGCCCGGGTCGGGGCACCGGGAGCAGTTCTTC
CDR3aa: CAISEPGSGHREQFF
j_gene: TRBJ2-1
v_gene: TRBV10-3
d_gene: .
abundance: .

CDR3nt: TGTGCCAGCGCTCCCTATAGCGGGGCAGGGACTGAAGCTTTCTTT
CDR3aa: CASAPYSGAGTEAFF
j_gene: TRBJ1-1
v_gene: TRBV6-1
d_gene: .
abundance: .

CDR3nt: TGCAGTGCTAGACAGGGAGACACTGAAGCTTTCTTT
CDR3aa: CSARQGDTEAFF
j_gene: TRBJ1-1
v_gene: TRBV20-1
d_gene: .
abundance: .

CDR3nt: TGTGCCAGCAACGTCCACGGCAATGAGCAGTTCTTC
CDR3aa: CASNVHGNEQFF
j_gene: TRBJ2-1
v_gene: TRBV7-2
d_gene: .
abundance: .

CDR3nt: TGTGCCAGCAGCTTAGCGGGGGACCCAGAGAACACTGAAGCTTTCTTT
CDR3aa: CASSLAGDPENTEAFF
j_gene: TRBJ1-1
v_gene: TRBV7-6
d_gene: .
abundance: few

CDR3nt: TGTGCCAGCAGCTTAGGTCTGGGCCAGGGCCTGGACTATGAGCAGTTCTTC
CDR3aa: CASSLGLGQGLDYEQFF
j_gene: TRBJ2-1
v_gene: TRBV7-2
d_gene: .
abundance: .

CDR3nt: TGTGCCAGCAGTTCGAAACGACCTAGACCGAAGGTCAACTACGAGCAGTACTTC
CDR3aa: CASSSKRPRPKVNYEQYF
j_gene: TRBJ2-7
v_gene: TRBV28
d_gene: .
abundance: .

CDR3nt: TGTGCCAGCAGTTACATGGCGGGGACGAGTCAGCCCCAGCATTTT
CDR3aa: CASSYMAGTSQPQHF
j_gene: TRBJ1-5
v_gene: TRBV6-5
d_gene: .
abundance: .